This TCR beta chain was recorded in a study of blood T cell repertoires in COVID-19. Across the study: Sites across the United States, Italy and Spain contributed samples from acute and convalescent COVID-19. The cDNA or gDNA used as material had been derived from T cells, B-cell-depleted T cells, or PBMCs.

Germline CDR1 is MNHEY and CDR2 is SMNVEV (reference sequence). The CDR3 is made up of 17 amino acids. V was trimmed by 5 bases and J by 0 bases, leaving 17 bases between them. Authors' data handling: Amplification from reference gene primers served as the basis for estimated nucleated cell counts. Method: immunoSEQ multiplex PCR; TCRdb's copy keeps in-frame clones and lacks some. The V and J calls and the clone size are those of that table, but D and trimming were determined from the DNA. Among a few hundred thousand clones listed, 82% were seen once. The receptor was derived from a woman under 30 with acute or convalescent COVID-19. Sequencing was performed on peripheral blood. The chain employs TRBV27 and TRBJ2-1; D is perhaps TRBD2 (6 bases). The CDR3 here is CASSPTLTRRSYNEQFF. The DNA for the CDR3 is TGTGCCAGCAGTCCTACCCTGACTAGGCGCTCCTACAATGAGCAGTTCTTC.